This entry concerns a single T cell receptor beta chain. Its antigen is unknown. This entry is derived from a study of cytomegalovirus exposure and HLA in healthy donors. Sequencing used immunoSEQ multiplex PCR; TCRdb keeps in-frame clones, though not all of them. The table includes around 300,000 clones, roughly 90% detected once. Study outcomes and limitations: 150 to 200 TCR beta chains were listed as cytomegalovirus-associated.

Germline V gene sequence: CDR1 SGHDT, CDR2 YYEEEE. This CDR3 comprises 15 residues. Trimming removed 3 bases from V and 4 bases from J; junction bases left unmatched: 7. Sequencing was performed on PBMCs. This clonotype was obtained from a woman under 30 in good health and CMV-seronegative. J is TRBJ2-1 and V is TRBV5-6, with 7 nucleotides matching TRBD1. CDR3 DNA: TGTGCCAGCAGCTGGGTGGACAGGAGATACAATGAGCAGTTCTTC. This codes for CASSWVDRRYNEQFF.